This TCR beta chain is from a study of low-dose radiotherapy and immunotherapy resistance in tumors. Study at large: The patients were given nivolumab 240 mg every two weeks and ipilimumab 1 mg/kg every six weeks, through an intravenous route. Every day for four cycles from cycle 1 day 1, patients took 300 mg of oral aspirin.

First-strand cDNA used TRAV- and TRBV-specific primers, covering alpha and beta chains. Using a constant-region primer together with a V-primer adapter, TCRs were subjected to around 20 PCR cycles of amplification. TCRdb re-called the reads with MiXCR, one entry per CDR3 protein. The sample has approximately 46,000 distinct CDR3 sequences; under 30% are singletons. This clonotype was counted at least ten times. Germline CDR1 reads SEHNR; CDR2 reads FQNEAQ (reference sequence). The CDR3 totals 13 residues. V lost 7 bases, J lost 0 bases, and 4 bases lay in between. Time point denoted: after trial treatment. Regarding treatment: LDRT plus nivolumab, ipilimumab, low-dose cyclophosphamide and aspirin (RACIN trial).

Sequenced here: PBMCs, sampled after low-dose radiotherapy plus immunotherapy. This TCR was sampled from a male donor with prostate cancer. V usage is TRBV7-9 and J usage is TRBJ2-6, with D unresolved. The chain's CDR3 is CASTRSGANVLTF. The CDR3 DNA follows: TGTGCCAGCACCCGCTCTGGGGCCAACGTCCTGACTTTC. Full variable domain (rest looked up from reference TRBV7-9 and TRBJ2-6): DTGVSQNPRHKITKRGQNVTFRCDPISEHNRLYWYRQTLGQGPEFLTYFQNEAQLEKSRLLSDRFSAERPKGSFSTLEIQRTEQGDSAMYLCASTRSGANVLTFGAGSRLTVL.